A single sample gave rise to the 14 T cell receptor beta chains below, sequenced in a study of cytomegalovirus exposure and HLA in healthy donors. Amplification used 60 Vbeta primers and 13 Jbeta primers. The data were produced by immunoSEQ multiplex PCR, yet TCRdb's version contains in-frame clones alone and is incomplete. The top ten clones hold 5% to 6.5% of a sample with some 120,000 clones, 6.5% to 9.5% of them seen once. Source material: PBMCs. These receptors came from a woman in her forties in good health and CMV-seropositive.

The genes are TRBV7-9 and TRBJ1-1; tentatively, D is TRBD1 (6 bases). The CDR3 spans 11 residues. V was pared by 2 bases and J by 10 bases, with 8 bases between. CDR1 is SEHNR and CDR2 is FQNEAQ in the germline V gene (reference sequence). The CDR3 DNA follows: TGTGCCAGCAGCTTACAGGGGTCAGCTTTCTTT. Its translation: CASSLQGSAFF.

This clone was seen many times. The rearrangement joins TRBV7-6 to TRBJ2-2, with TRBD1 matching 7 bases. V gave up 5 bases and J gave up 7 bases; unmatched junction bases: 13. CDR3 length equals 16 residues. Germline V gene lookup returns CDR1 SGHVS and CDR2 FNYEAQ. CDR3 DNA sequence: TGTGCCAGCAGCCCCCGACAGGGTGAAGGGGGCGGGGAGCTGTTTTTT. Translating it yields CASSPRQGEGGGELFF.

This clone has just a few counts. The CDR3: CASSGLAGGTGELFF. The CDR3 DNA sequence: TGTGCCAGCAGCGGACTAGCGGGGGGCACCGGGGAGCTGTTTTTT. The chain uses TRBV9 and TRBJ2-2, with TRBD2 matching over 13 bases. The CDR3 extends over 15 amino acids. The V gene end was trimmed by 3 bases and the J gene end by 4 bases; junction bases not matched to a gene: 0. Germline assignment: CDR1 SGDLS and CDR2 YYNGEE. Full variable domain (outside the CDR3, taken from reference TRBV9 and TRBJ2-2): DSGVTQTPKHLITATGQRVTLRCSPRSGDLSVYWYQQSLDQGLQFLIQYYNGEERAKGNILERFSAQQFPDLHSELNLSSLELGDSALYFCASSGLAGGTGELFFGEGSRLTVL.

The chain recombines TRBV19 with TRBJ1-1; D might be TRBD1 (5 bases). The germline CDR1 and CDR2 sequences are LNHDA and SQIVND (reference sequence). This CDR3 region has 15 residues. The V end lost 3 bases, the J end lost 3 bases, and 14 bases lay between the germline ends. In nucleotides, the CDR3 is TGTGCCAGTAGTATCGGGGGAGTGGGGGACACTGAAGCTTTCTTT. Its protein is CASSIGGVGDTEAFF. The complete variable domain, with remaining parts taken from reference TRBV19 and TRBJ1-1, reads DGGITQSPKYLFRKEGQNVTLSCEQNLNHDAMYWYRQDPGQGLRLIYYSQIVNDFQKGDIAEGYSVSREKKESFPLTVTSAQKNPTAFYLCASSIGGVGDTEAFFGQGTRLTVV.

The V and J genes are TRBV5-5 and TRBJ2-7, with 7 bases lining up with TRBD2. In germline, CDR1 is SGHKS, CDR2 YYEKEE (reference sequence). The CDR3 sequence is 15 residues long. V gave up 0 bases and J gave up 3 bases; unmatched junction bases: 6. CDR3 region: CASSLVRGGVYEQYF. CDR3 in DNA: TGTGCCAGCAGCTTGGTCCGCGGGGGAGTCTACGAGCAGTACTTC.

The chain couples TRBV10-2 to TRBJ1-1, with 9 nucleotides matching TRBD1. This CDR3 has 14 residues. V shed 6 bases and J 6 bases; nucleotides not matched to a gene: 8. Germline V lookup: CDR1 WSHSY, CDR2 SAAADI. The chain's CDR3 is CASSRDREYAEAFF. The CDR3 DNA sequence: TGCGCCAGCAGCAGGGACAGGGAGTACGCTGAAGCTTTCTTT.

This clone was counted only a few times. The chain is built from TRBV9 and TRBJ1-6; D is perhaps TRBD1 (5 bases). The CDR3 sequence is 12 residues long. Germline V gene lookup returns CDR1 SGDLS and CDR2 YYNGEE. The V gene lost 2 bases and the J gene lost 13 bases, with 10 bases spanning the gap. The CDR3 coding sequence is TGTGCCAGCAGCGTCAGCGGGGACCCCCTCCACTTT. Amino acids: CASSVSGDPLHF.

This clone was counted a few times. This chain connects TRBV2 to TRBJ1-2; no definite D call. Germline V gene lookup returns CDR1 SNHLY and CDR2 FYNNEI. V lost 4 bases, J lost 2 bases, and 11 bases lay in between. There are 14 residues in the CDR3. The CDR3 sequence is CASSGGGKNYGYTF. The DNA of the CDR3 is TGTGCCAGCAGTGGTGGAGGGAAGAACTATGGCTACACCTTC.

The gene calls are TRBV5-4 and TRBJ2-2, with 10 bases identical to TRBD2. V dropped 0 bases and J dropped 3; count of bases not matched to a gene: 2. The CDR3 runs 16 residues. Germline values: CDR1 SGHNT, CDR2 YYREEE (reference sequence). CDR3 nucleotide sequence: TGTGCCAGCAGCTTGGGAGCGGGGGGGCACACCGGGGAGCTGTTTTTT. This gives the protein CASSLGAGGHTGELFF.

The chain combines TRBV6-5 with TRBJ1-1; a weak D match, TRBD1 (6 bases). V was clipped by 2 bases and J by 2 bases, with 12 bases between them. CDR3 length equals 15 residues. Germline V gives CDR1 MNHEY, CDR2 SVGAGI. The CDR3 region is CASSYRVQGNTEAFF. Here the CDR3 DNA reads TGTGCCAGCAGTTACCGGGTACAGGGAAACACTGAAGCTTTCTTT.

This sequence joins TRBV6-1 and TRBJ1-4, with D maybe TRBD1 (6 bases). CDR1 and CDR2 from the germline V gene are MNHNS and SASEGT. This CDR3 comprises 14 residues. V dropped 6 bases and J dropped 4 bases, with 12 bases sitting between them. Here the CDR3 DNA reads TGTGCCAGCAGAGCCGGACAGTATAATGAAAAACTGTTTTTT. Its translation: CASRAGQYNEKLFF.

The gene calls are TRBV5-6 and TRBJ1-1; 7 bases are a match to TRBD1. J gave up 1 base and V 4 bases, and 4 bases lay outside the gene matches. The CDR3 runs to 14 residues. Germline CDR1 is SGHDT and CDR2 is YYEEEE. The CDR3 sequence: CASSATGSNTEAFF. CDR3 in DNA: TGTGCCAGCAGCGCGACAGGGTCGAACACTGAAGCTTTCTTT.

This chain links TRBV5-1 with TRBJ2-3; 9 nucleotides line up with TRBD1. The ends lost 4 bases at V and 5 bases at J; junction bases unmatched: 8. Germline V gene sequence: CDR1 SGHRS, CDR2 YFSETQ. The CDR3 sequence is 15 residues long. This CDR3 is CASSTGQGIVDTQYF. In DNA form, the CDR3 reads TGCGCCAGCAGCACTGGACAGGGGATCGTAGATACGCAGTATTTT. Complete variable domain (other parts from reference TRBV5-1 and TRBJ2-3): KAGVTQTPRYLIKTRGQQVTLSCSPISGHRSVSWYQQTPGQGLQFLFEYFSETQRNKGNFPGRFSGRQFSNSRSEMNVSTLELGDSALYLCASSTGQGIVDTQYFGPGTRLTVL.

The gene calls are TRBV30 and TRBJ1-1; 7 nucleotides match TRBD1. This CDR3 region has 12 residues. The germline CDR1 and CDR2 sequences are GTSNPN and SVGIG (reference sequence). Trimming cost V 3 bases and J 11 bases; bases outside gene matches: 9. The chain's CDR3 is CAWSQGQFEAFF. The CDR3 region has the DNA TGTGCCTGGAGCCAGGGACAGTTTGAGGCTTTCTTT.